This T cell receptor beta chain comes out of a study of response to subunit inactivated influenza vaccine. From the RT-PCR reads, TCRdb called clonotypes with MiXCR, one entry per CDR3 protein. The repertoire consists of about 800,000 distinct CDR3 sequences, with 21% occurring once and the leading ten covering 10% to 13%. Concerning this clonotype itself: The antigen remains unidentified.

Findings of the study overall: That few new T cells are recruited by each seasonal influenza vaccination was the authors' suggestion.

The starting material was PBMCs from blood, obtained more than 4 days after vaccination. The receptor's source is a man aged 50-60 years who received an inactivated influenza vaccine.

CDR3 residues: CASSLTGGGYGYTF. Here the CDR3 DNA reads TGTGCCAGCAGTCTTACAGGGGGCGGGTATGGCTACACCTTC. The chain combines TRBV28 with TRBJ1-2; TRBD1 matches at 9 bases. The CDR3 runs 14 residues. Germline trimming cut 5 bases from V and 5 bases from J; bases unmatched to any gene: 6. CDR1 and CDR2 (germline): MDHEN, SYDVKM.